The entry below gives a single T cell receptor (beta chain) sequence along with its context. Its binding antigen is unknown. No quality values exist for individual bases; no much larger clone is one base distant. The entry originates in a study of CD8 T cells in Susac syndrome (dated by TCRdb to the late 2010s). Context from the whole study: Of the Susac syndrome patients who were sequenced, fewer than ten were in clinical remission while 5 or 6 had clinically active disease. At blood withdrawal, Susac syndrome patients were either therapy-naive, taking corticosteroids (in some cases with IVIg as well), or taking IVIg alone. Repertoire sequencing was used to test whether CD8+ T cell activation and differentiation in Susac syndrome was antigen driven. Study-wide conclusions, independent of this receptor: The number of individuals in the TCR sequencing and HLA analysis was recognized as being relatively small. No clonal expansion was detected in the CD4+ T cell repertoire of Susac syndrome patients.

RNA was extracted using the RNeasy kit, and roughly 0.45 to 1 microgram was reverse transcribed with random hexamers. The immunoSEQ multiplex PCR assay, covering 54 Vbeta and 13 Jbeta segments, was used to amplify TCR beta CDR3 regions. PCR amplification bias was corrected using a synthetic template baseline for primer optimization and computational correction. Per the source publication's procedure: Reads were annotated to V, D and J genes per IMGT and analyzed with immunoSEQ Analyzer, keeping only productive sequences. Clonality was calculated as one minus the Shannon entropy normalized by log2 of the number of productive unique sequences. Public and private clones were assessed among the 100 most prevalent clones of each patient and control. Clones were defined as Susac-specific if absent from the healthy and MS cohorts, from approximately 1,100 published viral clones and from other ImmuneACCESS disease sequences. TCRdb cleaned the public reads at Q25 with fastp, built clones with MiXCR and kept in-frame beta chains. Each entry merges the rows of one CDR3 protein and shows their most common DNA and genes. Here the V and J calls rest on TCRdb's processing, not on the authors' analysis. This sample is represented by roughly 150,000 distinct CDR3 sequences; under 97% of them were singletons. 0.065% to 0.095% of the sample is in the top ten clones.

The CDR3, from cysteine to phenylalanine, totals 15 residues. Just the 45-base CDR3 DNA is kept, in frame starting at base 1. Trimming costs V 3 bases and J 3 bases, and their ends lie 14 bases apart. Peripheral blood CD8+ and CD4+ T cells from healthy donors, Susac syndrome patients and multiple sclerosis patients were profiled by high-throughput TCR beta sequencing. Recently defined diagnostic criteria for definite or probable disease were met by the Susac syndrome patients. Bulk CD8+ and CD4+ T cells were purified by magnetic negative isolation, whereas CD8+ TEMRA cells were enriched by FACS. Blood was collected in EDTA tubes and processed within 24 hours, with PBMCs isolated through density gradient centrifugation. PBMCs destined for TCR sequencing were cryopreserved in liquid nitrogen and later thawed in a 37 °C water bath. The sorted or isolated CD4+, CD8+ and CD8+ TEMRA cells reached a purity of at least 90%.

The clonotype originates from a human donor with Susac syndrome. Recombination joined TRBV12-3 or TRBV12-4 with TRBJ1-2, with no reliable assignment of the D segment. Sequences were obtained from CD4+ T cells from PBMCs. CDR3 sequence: CASSFKGVIDYGYTF. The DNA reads TGTGCCAGCAGTTTCAAGGGCGTTATAGACTATGGCTACACCTTC.